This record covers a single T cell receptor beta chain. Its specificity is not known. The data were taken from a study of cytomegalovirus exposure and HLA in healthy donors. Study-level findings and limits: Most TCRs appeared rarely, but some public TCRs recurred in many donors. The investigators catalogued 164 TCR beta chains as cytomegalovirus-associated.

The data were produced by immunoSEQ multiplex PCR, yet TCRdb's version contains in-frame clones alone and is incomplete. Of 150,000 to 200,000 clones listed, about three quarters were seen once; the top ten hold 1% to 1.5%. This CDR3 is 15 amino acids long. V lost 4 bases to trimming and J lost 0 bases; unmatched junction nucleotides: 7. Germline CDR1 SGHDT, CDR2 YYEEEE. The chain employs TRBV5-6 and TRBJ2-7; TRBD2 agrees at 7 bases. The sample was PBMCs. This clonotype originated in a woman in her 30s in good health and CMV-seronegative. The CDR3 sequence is CASSLRIAGSYEQYF. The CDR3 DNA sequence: TGTGCCAGCAGCCTACGGATAGCGGGCTCCTACGAGCAGTACTTC.